The 12 T cell receptor beta chains given below trace back to one sample, sequenced in a study of T cell responses to AZD1222 COVID-19 vaccine. TCRdb's copy holds only in-frame clones and misses some; the assay was immunoSEQ multiplex PCR. The sample has roughly 150,000 clones, more than 85% seen once. The sequencing used peripheral blood, collected 28 days after the second AZD1222 dose. The source is an adult who received the AZD1222 COVID-19 vaccine.

The V call is TRBV18, the J call TRBJ1-4, with 7 bases that match TRBD1. CDR3 length equals 15 residues. Germline lookup yields CDR1 KGHSH and CDR2 LQKENI. Trimming took 3 bases from V and 5 from J; bases not matched to a gene: 6. The CDR3 DNA sequence: TGTGCCAGCTCACCCGGACAGGCCATAAATGAAAAACTGTTTTTT. Its translation: CASSPGQAINEKLFF.

In DNA, the CDR3 is TGTGCCAGCAGTTTTATTGCGGGAGATGAGCAGTTCTTC. This encodes CASSFIAGDEQFF. The chain recombines TRBV12-3 or TRBV12-4 with TRBJ2-1; 7 bases align to TRBD2. J lost 8 bases, V lost 3 bases, and 4 bases had no gene match. This CDR3 contains 13 residues.

The chain joins TRBV3-1 (or the pseudogene TRBV3-2) to TRBJ2-5, with 7 positions matching TRBD2. CDR3 size: 15 residues. Germline CDR1 is LGHDT and CDR2 is YNNKEL (reference sequence). V shed 0 bases and J 3 bases; nucleotides not matched to a gene: 4. CDR3 nucleotides: TGTGCCAGCAGCCAAGACGAGCGGGGCGAAGAGACCCAGTACTTC. It yields the protein CASSQDERGEETQYF.

This clone appeared once. The chain has TRBV4-1 and TRBJ1-4, with D unresolved. Germline-derived CDR1 and CDR2 are MGHRA and YSYEKL. V was cut by 3 bases and J by 4 bases, with 12 bases left in between. The CDR3 has 15 residues. The DNA for the CDR3 is TGCGCCAGCAGCCATGGACGGCCACTTAATGAAAAACTGTTTTTT. The encoded protein is CASSHGRPLNEKLFF.

The genes are TRBV19 and TRBJ2-6, with TRBD1 as a possible D gene (5 bases). Deletions cut 0 bases from V and 0 bases from J, with 9 bases between. The CDR3 sequence is 17 residues long. Germline CDR1 LNHDA, CDR2 SQIVND (reference sequence). The CDR3 DNA is TGTGCCAGTAGTATAGAGTGGACACACTCTGGGGCCAACGTCCTGACTTTC. Translating it yields CASSIEWTHSGANVLTF.

The V and J genes are TRBV6-5 and TRBJ1-1; D may be TRBD1 (6 bases). From germline, CDR1 is MNHEY and CDR2 SVGAGI. The CDR3 covers 15 residues. Trimming pared 0 bases from V and 0 bases from J, leaving 8 bases between. The CDR3 reads CASSYSRGMNTEAFF. In nucleotides, the CDR3 is TGTGCCAGCAGTTACTCCAGGGGAATGAACACTGAAGCTTTCTTT.

This clone was observed a handful of times. V gene TRBV21-1 combines with J gene TRBJ1-3. TRBV21-1 is designated a pseudogene. CDR3 length: 15 amino acids. CDR3 in amino acids: CASSKDRGIGNTIYF. The CDR3 nucleotides are TGTGCCAGCAGCAAAGATCGGGGGATTGGAAACACCATATATTTT.

This chain links TRBV27 with TRBJ2-6; 8 positions agree with TRBD1. Trimming cost V 5 bases and J 4 bases; bases outside gene matches: 7. The V gene's germline CDR1 is MNHEY and CDR2 SMNVEV (reference sequence). CDR3 size: 16 residues. The CDR3 here is CASSAGTGRGANVLTF. The CDR3 DNA is TGTGCCAGCAGTGCCGGGACAGGCCGCGGGGCCAACGTCCTGACTTTC.

The V call is TRBV11-3, the J call TRBJ1-1; no clear D. The CDR3 loop spans 13 amino acids. Trimming took 6 bases from V and 4 from J, leaving 12 bases between them. The germline V gene has CDR1 SGHNT and CDR2 YENEEA. CDR3 nucleotides: TGTGCCAGCAGTACGGACTTTCGCACTGAAGCTTTCTTT. Residues: CASSTDFRTEAFF.

This chain uses TRBV5-1 with TRBJ2-1, with D maybe TRBD2 (6 bases). Germline V gives CDR1 SGHRS, CDR2 YFSETQ. CDR3 size: 14 residues. V shed 6 bases and J shed 5 bases, with 15 bases lying between them. The CDR3 bases are TGCGCCAGCACCATCGGGGACTCGCACAATGAGCAGTTCTTC. As protein: CASTIGDSHNEQFF.

J is TRBJ2-2 and V is TRBV5-6; TRBD1 or TRBD2 may be the D gene (5 bases each). V shed 5 bases and J shed 4 bases, with 9 bases lying between them. The germline gives CDR1 SGHDT, CDR2 YYEEEE. This CDR3 has 13 amino acids. The CDR3 region has the DNA TGTGCCAGCAGATCAGGGAGCACCGGGGAGCTGTTTTTT. This translates into CASRSGSTGELFF.

The rearrangement links TRBV5-1 to TRBJ1-4, with a tentative D call TRBD1 (5 bases). The V end lost 3 bases, the J end lost 2 bases, and 14 bases lay between the germline ends. The CDR3 is 16 amino acids. Germline values: CDR1 SGHRS, CDR2 YFSETQ. The CDR3 loop reads CASSSTGTATNEKLFF. The CDR3 DNA reads TGCGCCAGCAGCTCGACCGGGACGGCTACTAATGAAAAACTGTTTTTT.